This T cell receptor beta chain came from a study of human T cells and chemical hapten exposure. TCRdb re-called the RACE reads through MiXCR, storing one row per CDR3 protein. The sample has 70,000 to 95,000 distinct CDR3 sequences, around 9.3% seen once; the top ten hold about 1.7%. Time point in this sample: healthy volunteer bleed at 6 weeks. It was from unfractionated whole blood that total RNA was extracted. This clonotype was observed at least ten times. This TCR was recovered from a female donor in good health. Some clones in this sample may be carry-over from other donors' samples. The sequencing input was whole blood.

CDR3 loop: CSVERTRYSGARAFF. CDR3 coding DNA: TGCAGCGTTGAGAGGACGAGGTACAGTGGGGCCAGGGCTTTCTTT. The rearrangement joins TRBV29-1 to TRBJ1-1; D may be TRBD1 (5 bases). Between the trimmed V and J ends, which lost 3 bases and 11 bases, there was a span of 25 bases. Germline assignment: CDR1 SQVTM and CDR2 ANQGSEA. The CDR3 sequence is 15 residues long.